Shown below are 29 T cell receptor beta chains from a single sample sequenced in a study of PD-1 blockade in classical Hodgkin lymphoma. Data came from immunoSEQ multiplex PCR; TCRdb stores just in-frame clones and leaves some out. The sample holds more than 50,000 clones, around nine tenths seen once. There was relapse after autologous stem cell transplantation in every patient, and there was variation in brentuximab vedotin exposure. The sample was peripheral blood mononuclear cells (PBMCs), taken at baseline. The receptors come from a human donor with classical Hodgkin lymphoma.

The chain carries TRBV27 and TRBJ2-7; D unresolved. The CDR3 length is 13 residues. The ends were cut back, 6 bases at V and 0 bases at J, with 9 bases in the middle. Germline V CDR1 and CDR2: MNHEY, SMNVEV (reference sequence). The CDR3 DNA follows: TGTGCCAGCAGCTCGGTAATCTCCTACGAGCAGTACTTC. Translating it yields CASSSVISYEQYF.

This chain uses TRBV5-4 with TRBJ2-3; D call uncertain. The V and J ends lost 1 base and 2 bases respectively, with 11 bases between them. The CDR3 spans 15 residues. The germline V gene has CDR1 SGHNT and CDR2 YYREEE (reference sequence). In DNA, the CDR3 is TGTGCCAGCAGCTTGTTGTCCTCTTACACAGATACGCAGTATTTT. Translated: CASSLLSSYTDTQYF.

The rearrangement uses TRBV10-3 and TRBJ2-6; D uncertain. The V and J ends lost 0 bases and 3 bases respectively, with 6 bases between them. This CDR3 is built from 15 residues. The germline V gene has CDR1 ENHRY and CDR2 SYGVKD. This CDR3 is CAISESSVGANVLTF. CDR3 coding DNA: TGTGCCATCAGTGAGTCGAGCGTTGGGGCCAACGTCCTGACTTTC.

The V gene is TRBV11-2, the J gene TRBJ1-1, with 12 positions matching TRBD1. Germline CDR1 is SGHAT and CDR2 is FQNNGV. The CDR3 is 14 amino acids. V lost 5 bases, J lost 11 bases, and 9 bases stayed unmatched. CDR3 DNA: TGTGCCAGCAGCCACCCCGGGACAGGGGGCGATGCTTTCTTT. It specifies CASSHPGTGGDAFF.

The CDR3 DNA reads TGTGCTAGTGGTGCCGGGACTAGCGGGAGAGCAGAAGAGCAGTTCTTC. The encoded protein is CASGAGTSGRAEEQFF. The rearrangement uses TRBV12-5 and TRBJ2-1; 14 positions agree with TRBD2. The CDR3 runs to 16 residues. Germline values: CDR1 LGHNT, CDR2 FRNRAP. V shed 5 bases and J 10 bases; nucleotides not matched to a gene: 10.

The gene calls are TRBV27 and TRBJ2-3; tentatively, D is TRBD1 (5 bases). This CDR3 region has 14 residues. Trimming took off 5 bases at V and 4 bases at J, with 13 bases between the two ends. CDR1 is MNHEY and CDR2 is SMNVEV in the germline V gene (reference sequence). The chain's CDR3 is CASSPPQGPDTQYF. The CDR3 nucleotides are TGTGCCAGCAGTCCCCCCCAGGGCCCAGATACGCAGTATTTT.

This clone was recorded once. The chain combines TRBV21-1 with TRBJ2-5; TRBD2 is the table's D call, not checked against the DNA. TRBV21-1 counts as a pseudogene. The CDR3 covers 15 residues. In DNA, the CDR3 is TGTGCCAGCAGCAAAGGGAGGCGGCACCAAGAGACCCAGTACTTC. Translating it yields CASSKGRRHQETQYF.

The chain carries TRBV7-6 and TRBJ2-5, with 9 bases fitting TRBD1. The CDR3 is made up of 17 amino acids. V was pared by 5 bases and J by 4 bases, with 14 bases of the junction left unmatched. Looked up from germline, CDR1 is SGHVS and CDR2 is FNYEAQ. This chain's CDR3 is CASSEVTGTGSRETQYF. The CDR3 bases are TGTGCCAGCAGCGAGGTCACCGGGACAGGGTCTCGAGAGACCCAGTACTTC. The full variable domain, in which reference TRBV7-6 and TRBJ2-5 provide the parts outside the CDR3, is GAGVSQSPRYKVTKRGQDVALRCDPISGHVSLYWYRQALGQGPEFLTYFNYEAQQDKSGLPNDRFSAERPEGSISTLTIQRTEQRDSAMYRCASSEVTGTGSRETQYFGPGTRLLVL.

The chain uses TRBV28 and TRBJ1-4; no reliable D call. Germline V gives CDR1 MDHEN, CDR2 SYDVKM. CDR3 length equals 13 residues. V was shortened by 3 bases and J by 7 bases, with 9 bases between the two germline ends. The CDR3 DNA reads TGTGCCAGCAGTTTCCTGTCGGGTGAAAAACTGTTTTTT. Amino acids: CASSFLSGEKLFF.

This chain connects TRBV7-9 to TRBJ1-2, with 8 bases that match TRBD1. Germline CDR1 and CDR2: SEHNR and FQNEAQ (reference sequence). V was clipped by 1 base and J by 7 bases; unmatched bases: 5. The CDR3 loop spans 14 amino acids. This CDR3 is CASSLEGQGRGYTF. CDR3 nucleotides: TGTGCCAGCAGCTTAGAAGGACAGGGTCGTGGCTACACCTTC.

This sequence joins TRBV27 and TRBJ2-5; the D is unclear. Germline CDR1 reads MNHEY; CDR2 reads SMNVEV (reference sequence). This CDR3 comprises 13 residues. V shed 3 bases and J shed 2 bases, with 7 bases lying between them. The CDR3 coding sequence is TGTGCCAGCAGTTTTGGGCAGCAAGAGACCCAGTACTTC. Its protein product is CASSFGQQETQYF.

This clone occurred a few times. V and J are TRBV29-1 and TRBJ2-7; 10 nucleotides agree with TRBD2. The germline gives CDR1 SQVTM, CDR2 ANQGSEA. Trimming cost V 6 bases and J 6 bases; bases outside gene matches: 5. This CDR3 is 12 amino acids long. As DNA, the CDR3 is TGCAGCGTCGGAAGCGGGAGGGGCGAGCAGTACTTC. Residues: CSVGSGRGEQYF.

The rearrangement links TRBV27 to TRBJ2-7; 7 bases match TRBD2. The CDR3 is made up of 14 amino acids. The V gene's germline CDR1 is MNHEY and CDR2 SMNVEV (reference sequence). V shed 7 bases and J 6 bases; nucleotides not matched to a gene: 12. The CDR3 region has the DNA TGTGCCAGCACCCCCGCCGGGGGGTATCGCGAGCAGTACTTC. As protein: CASTPAGGYREQYF.

The CDR3 loop is CASSSVTRTYEQYF. The CDR3 nucleotides are TGTGCCAGCAGCTCGGTCACGCGAACCTACGAGCAGTACTTC. The chain combines TRBV7-9 with TRBJ2-7, with no clear D. This CDR3 comprises 14 residues. Germline CDR1 SEHNR, CDR2 FQNEAQ (reference sequence). The V gene lost 4 bases and the J gene lost 2 bases, with 12 bases spanning the gap.

This chain's CDR3 is CASKPTSTDTQYF. CDR3 DNA: TGTGCCAGCAAGCCGACTAGCACAGATACGCAGTATTTT. The chain recombines TRBV28 with TRBJ2-3; D is unclear. The CDR3 length is 13 residues. V was pared by 7 bases and J by 0 bases, with 8 bases between. The V gene's germline CDR1 is MDHEN and CDR2 SYDVKM.

The gene calls are TRBV6-6 and TRBJ2-5, with TRBD2 identical over 15 bases. This CDR3 is 15 amino acids long. Germline V gene data show CDR1 as MNHNY and CDR2 as SVGAGI (reference sequence). With 0 bases clipped from V and 13 bases from J, the junction kept 6 bases outside the gene matches. The CDR3 nucleotides are TGTGCCAGCAGTTACTCGGAGGGACTAGCGGGAGGTCGGTACTTC. Its protein product is CASSYSEGLAGGRYF.

This clone was found once. V usage is TRBV21-1 and J usage is TRBJ1-5; the table's D call TRBD1 went unverified against the DNA. TRBV21-1 is reported as a pseudogene. This CDR3 region has 15 residues. DNA for the CDR3: TGTGCCAGCAGCAAAGACCAGGGCGTGATTCAGCCCCAGCATTTT. Translation: CASSKDQGVIQPQHF.

This chain uses TRBV11-2 with TRBJ1-2; D not certain. The CDR3 is 14 amino acids. Per germline, CDR1 SGHAT and CDR2 FQNNGV. The germline V and J ends were trimmed by 0 bases and 7 bases, with 12 bases remaining between them. The CDR3 bases are TGTGCCAGCAGCTTAGATTCGGGAGAGAGTGGCTACACCTTC. It is translated as CASSLDSGESGYTF.

This sequence joins TRBV28 and TRBJ1-2; D is possibly TRBD1 (5 bases). The V end was cut by 2 bases, the J end by 4 bases, with 11 bases between. CDR3 length: 14 amino acids. Per germline, CDR1 MDHEN and CDR2 SYDVKM. CDR3 DNA sequence: TGTGCCAGCAGTTTACGTTGGGGGAGCTATGGCTACACCTTC. This gives the protein CASSLRWGSYGYTF.

The V and J genes are TRBV18 and TRBJ1-3, with TRBD1 matching over 9 bases. V dropped 4 bases and J dropped 4; count of bases not matched to a gene: 11. The CDR3 has 17 residues. Per germline, CDR1 KGHSH and CDR2 LQKENI. The CDR3 nucleotides read TGTGCCAGCTCACGCAATCCCGGGACAGGGTCAGGAAACACCATATATTTT. Translation gives CASSRNPGTGSGNTIYF.

This chain links TRBV5-1 with TRBJ1-1; a possible D gene is TRBD1 (6 bases). Looked up from germline, CDR1 is SGHRS and CDR2 is YFSETQ. V was trimmed by 4 bases and J by 0 bases, leaving 22 bases between them. CDR3 length equals 18 residues. The DNA for the CDR3 is TGCGCCAGCAGCCTAAAGTATGGGGGCGCCGGGGTGAACACTGAAGCTTTCTTT. It encodes CASSLKYGGAGVNTEAFF. Full variable domain (rest looked up from reference TRBV5-1 and TRBJ1-1): KAGVTQTPRYLIKTRGQQVTLSCSPISGHRSVSWYQQTPGQGLQFLFEYFSETQRNKGNFPGRFSGRQFSNSRSEMNVSTLELGDSALYLCASSLKYGGAGVNTEAFFGQGTRLTVV.

V usage is TRBV10-2 and J usage is TRBJ2-3; D may be TRBD2 (6 bases). The V end was cut by 0 bases, the J end by 6 bases, with 13 bases between. The CDR3 has 15 amino acids. Germline-derived CDR1 and CDR2 are WSHSY and SAAADI. The CDR3 sequence is CASSESILAWDTQYF. CDR3 nucleotides: TGCGCCAGCAGTGAGTCGATACTAGCTTGGGATACGCAGTATTTT.

The chain joins TRBV4-1 to TRBJ2-5, with 10 bases lining up with TRBD1. Per germline, CDR1 MGHRA and CDR2 YSYEKL. CDR3 length: 17 amino acids. V dropped 4 bases and J dropped 5; count of bases not matched to a gene: 13. The CDR3 spells CASSRTGGPSGEETQYF. CDR3 sequence (DNA): TGCGCCAGCAGCCGGACAGGGGGTCCTTCGGGTGAGGAGACCCAGTACTTC.

V is TRBV4-2 and J is TRBJ2-2; D is unclear. Germline V gives CDR1 LGHNA, CDR2 YNFKEQ. The CDR3 spans 18 residues. The germline V and J ends were trimmed by 0 bases and 2 bases, with 16 bases remaining between them. The chain's CDR3 is CASSQDSLSQKNTGELFF. The CDR3 bases are TGTGCCAGCAGCCAAGATTCCCTAAGCCAAAAAAACACCGGGGAGCTGTTTTTT.

Only one count was recorded for this clone. V usage is TRBV6-5 and J usage is TRBJ2-1; perhaps D is TRBD1 or TRBD2 (7 bases each). The CDR3 is 15 residues long. CDR1 and CDR2 (germline): MNHEY, SVGAGI. V was cut by 3 bases and J by 9 bases, with 18 bases left in between. The CDR3 reads CASSYQGGNWLEQFF. The CDR3 nucleotides are TGTGCCAGCAGTTATCAGGGGGGGAATTGGCTTGAGCAGTTCTTC.

The chain uses TRBV29-1 and TRBJ2-1; 11 positions match TRBD2. The CDR3 contains 15 residues. Germline CDR1 is SQVTM and CDR2 is ANQGSEA. With 6 bases clipped from V and 2 bases from J, the junction kept 6 bases outside the gene matches. In nucleotides, the CDR3 is TGCAGCGTACCCGGACTAGCGGGTACCTACAATGAGCAGTTCTTC. It specifies CSVPGLAGTYNEQFF.

This chain links TRBV5-1 with TRBJ2-7, with TRBD1 matching 8 bases. The CDR3 contains 15 residues. J gave up 3 bases and V 0 bases, and 5 bases lay outside the gene matches. The V gene's germline CDR1 is SGHRS and CDR2 YFSETQ. CDR3 DNA sequence: TGCGCCAGCAGCTTGGCCGGGACAGGTGACTACGAGCAGTACTTC. This codes for CASSLAGTGDYEQYF.

This sequence joins TRBV28 and TRBJ2-5; D is unclear. Germline lookup yields CDR1 MDHEN and CDR2 SYDVKM. V lost 3 bases and J 2 bases, leaving 13 bases between the germline ends. The CDR3 runs 15 residues. CDR3 in amino acids: CASSFDKIAQETQYF. CDR3 sequence (DNA): TGTGCCAGCAGTTTCGACAAAATAGCACAAGAGACCCAGTACTTC.

The CDR3 nucleotides are TGCGCCAGCAGCTTGGATACGCGGGATACGCAGTATTTT. Translating gives CASSLDTRDTQYF. The rearrangement links TRBV5-1 to TRBJ2-3; D uncertain. V dropped 0 bases and J dropped 6 bases, with 8 bases sitting between them. The V gene's germline CDR1 is SGHRS and CDR2 YFSETQ. The CDR3 extends over 13 amino acids.